The 29 T cell receptor beta chains reported below all come from one sample, sequenced in a study of control samples from healthy donors and cancer patients. Profiled with immunoSEQ multiplex PCR; TCRdb holds only in-frame clones, not every one. The profile shows about 89,000 clones, about 83% of them singletons. The sample comprised blood. The receptor source for this set is a woman aged 40 to 49 in good health.

This chain joins TRBV2 and TRBJ2-1; D may be TRBD1 or TRBD2 (5 bases each). CDR3 length: 16 amino acids. Germline V lookup: CDR1 SNHLY, CDR2 FYNNEI. Deletions cut 3 bases from V and 0 bases from J, with 12 bases between. This CDR3 reads CASSDGAGVSYNEQFF. The CDR3 DNA reads as TGTGCCAGCAGTGATGGGGCGGGCGTCTCCTACAATGAGCAGTTCTTC.

This chain connects TRBV3-1 (or the pseudogene TRBV3-2) to TRBJ1-4; 10 bases agree with TRBD1. Germline loops: CDR1 LGHDT, CDR2 YNNKEL (reference sequence). V lost 4 bases to trimming and J lost 8 bases; unmatched junction nucleotides: 7. The CDR3 runs 15 residues. CDR3 protein: CASSPRTGGPEKLFF. Here the CDR3 DNA reads TGTGCCAGCAGCCCTCGGACAGGGGGTCCGGAAAAACTGTTTTTT.

Here the CDR3 DNA reads TGTGCCACCAGTGATTCAACTTTCTACGAGCAGTACTTC. This encodes CATSDSTFYEQYF. The chain is built from TRBV24-1 and TRBJ2-7; D gene ambiguous. Trimming stripped 2 bases from V and 3 bases from J, with 7 bases between. The germline gives CDR1 KGHDR, CDR2 SFDVKD. CDR3 length equals 13 residues.

J is TRBJ1-1 and V is TRBV10-3, with D unresolved. This CDR3 contains 13 residues. CDR1 ENHRY and CDR2 SYGVKD come from the germline V gene. Between the trimmed V and J ends, which lost 2 bases and 5 bases, there was a span of 9 bases. The CDR3 is CAISEEGRTEAFF. As DNA, the CDR3 is TGTGCCATCAGTGAGGAGGGAAGGACTGAAGCTTTCTTT.

The chain combines TRBV30 with TRBJ1-1; D remains ambiguous. Germline V gene sequence: CDR1 GTSNPN, CDR2 SVGIG (reference sequence). Deletions cut 5 bases from V and 8 bases from J, with 21 bases between. CDR3 length: 14 residues. This chain's CDR3 is CAWRPHGIHWEAFF. CDR3 DNA: TGTGCCTGGCGGCCTCACGGTATCCACTGGGAAGCTTTCTTT.

The rearrangement joins TRBV6-2 or TRBV6-3 to TRBJ2-3; D gene ambiguous. Trimming stripped 4 bases from V and 3 bases from J, with 8 bases between. The CDR3 is made up of 13 amino acids. Germline loops: CDR1 MNHEY, CDR2 SVGEGT. Here the CDR3 reads CASSSSRTDTQYF. CDR3 in DNA: TGTGCCAGCAGTTCCAGTCGGACAGATACGCAGTATTTT.

V gene TRBV10-3 combines with J gene TRBJ1-2; no clear D. The V and J ends lost 0 bases and 4 bases respectively, with 12 bases between them. Germline V CDR1 and CDR2: ENHRY, SYGVKD. The CDR3 runs 15 residues. CDR3 sequence (DNA): TGTGCCATCAGTGAGTCAGGCGTATCATTCTATGGCTACACCTTC. Its protein product is CAISESGVSFYGYTF.

The rearrangement joins TRBV25-1 to TRBJ1-2; TRBD1 is a possible D gene (5 bases). V was pared by 2 bases and J by 8 bases, with 15 bases between. The CDR3 is 14 residues long. Germline-derived CDR1 and CDR2 are MGHDK and SYGVNS. The CDR3 DNA sequence: TGTGCCAGCAGTGAAACGATCGGGGCGGGAGGCTACACCTTC. It translates to CASSETIGAGGYTF.

V and J are TRBV6-5 and TRBJ2-1; 10 bases fit TRBD2. Germline V gene lookup returns CDR1 MNHEY and CDR2 SVGAGI. The J segment lost 13 bases and the V segment lost 7 bases, leaving 7 bases of the junction unmatched. This CDR3 has 12 residues. CDR3 protein: CASNLERGGQFF. CDR3 in DNA: TGTGCCAGCAATTTAGAGCGGGGGGGTCAGTTCTTC.

The chain joins TRBV6-5 to TRBJ1-5; D gene uncertain. Trimming shortened V by 6 bases and J by 4 bases, and 10 bases separated the two germline ends. The germline CDR1 and CDR2 sequences are MNHEY and SVGAGI. CDR3 size: 13 residues. The CDR3 here is CASSALGNQPQHF. CDR3 coding DNA: TGTGCCAGCAGCGCTCTGGGGAATCAGCCCCAGCATTTT.

This clone was counted a single time. The rearrangement uses TRBV7-2 and TRBJ1-1, with 8 bases aligning to TRBD1. Per germline, CDR1 SGHTA and CDR2 FQGNSA. This CDR3 has 14 residues. V was pared by 3 bases and J by 2 bases, with 2 bases of the junction left unmatched. For the CDR3, the DNA is TGTGCCAGCAGCTTCCAGGGGGCAAACACTGAAGCTTTCTTT. Its protein product is CASSFQGANTEAFF. The whole variable domain, remainder taken from reference TRBV7-2 and TRBJ1-1, is GAGVSQSPSNKVTEKGKDVELRCDPISGHTALYWYRQSLGQGLEFLIYFQGNSAPDKSGLPSDRFSAERTGGSVSTLTIQRTQQEDSAVYLCASSFQGANTEAFFGQGTRLTVV.

The chain is built from TRBV25-1 and TRBJ2-5; D is possibly TRBD2 (6 bases). Germline values: CDR1 MGHDK, CDR2 SYGVNS. The CDR3 runs to 14 residues. Deletions cut 4 bases from V and 0 bases from J, with 9 bases between. CDR3 residues: CASSVGGDQETQYF. CDR3 sequence (DNA): TGTGCCAGCAGTGTCGGGGGTGACCAAGAGACCCAGTACTTC.

This clone came up once. The chain recombines TRBV4-1 with TRBJ1-2; D not certain. V was pared by 0 bases and J by 7 bases, with 6 bases between. Germline V gene lookup returns CDR1 MGHRA and CDR2 YSYEKL. The CDR3 has 12 residues. This CDR3 is CASSQDSGGYTF. CDR3 bases: TGCGCCAGCAGCCAAGATTCGGGTGGCTACACCTTC.

The chain links TRBV5-5 to TRBJ2-3; D is unclear. The CDR3 is 12 amino acids. CDR1 and CDR2 from the germline V gene are SGHKS and YYEKEE (reference sequence). The V gene lost 4 bases and the J gene lost 6 bases, with 9 bases spanning the gap. The DNA for the CDR3 is TGTGCCAGCAGCCTCCATATGGATACGCAGTATTTT. Translating gives CASSLHMDTQYF. Full variable domain (missing parts from reference TRBV5-5 and TRBJ2-3): DAGVTQSPTHLIKTRGQQVTLRCSPISGHKSVSWYQQVLGQGPQFIFQYYEKEERGRGNFPDRFSARQFPNYSSELNVNALLLGDSALYLCASSLHMDTQYFGPGTRLTVL.

This chain uses TRBV10-3 with TRBJ2-2, with 8 bases identical to TRBD2. V was pared by 4 bases and J by 0 bases, with 10 bases of the junction left unmatched. Germline V gives CDR1 ENHRY, CDR2 SYGVKD. The CDR3 consists of 18 residues. Here the CDR3 reads CAISGRQSGGPNTGELFF. In nucleotides, the CDR3 is TGTGCCATCAGTGGTCGGCAGAGCGGGGGACCGAACACCGGGGAGCTGTTTTTT.

The V and J genes are TRBV12-3 or TRBV12-4 and TRBJ1-3; possible D gene TRBD1, 5 bases. V lost 3 bases and J 10 bases, leaving 10 bases between the germline ends. This CDR3 spans 12 amino acids. The CDR3 nucleotides read TGTGCCAGCAGTTTGAGTTCAGGGACCATATATTTT. This sequence encodes CASSLSSGTIYF.

The chain has TRBV11-1 and TRBJ2-1; 9 bases fit TRBD2. The germline V gene encodes CDR1 SGHAT and CDR2 FQDESV (reference sequence). Trimming cost V 3 bases and J 4 bases; bases outside gene matches: 4. The CDR3 extends over 15 amino acids. CDR3 coding DNA: TGTGCCAGCAGCTTGCGGGGGGGCCCTTACAATGAGCAGTTCTTC. Protein: CASSLRGGPYNEQFF.

The chain employs TRBV5-1 and TRBJ2-7; the D gene is possibly TRBD1 (7 bases). Trimming stripped 5 bases from V and 2 bases from J, with 14 bases between. Per the germline V gene, CDR1 is SGHRS and CDR2 is YFSETQ. The CDR3 has 14 residues. CDR3 sequence: CASREGAVTYEQYF. For the CDR3, the DNA is TGCGCCAGCAGGGAGGGGGCGGTGACCTACGAGCAGTACTTC.

The chain uses TRBV25-1 and TRBJ2-7; D might be TRBD1 or TRBD2, each matching 5 bases. Germline CDR1 MGHDK, CDR2 SYGVNS. This CDR3 spans 16 amino acids. CDR3 coding DNA: TGTTTATATAATTTAATAGGGGCAGGGAGCTCCTACGAGCAGTACTTC. Protein sequence: CLYNLIGAGSSYEQYF.

The gene calls are TRBV11-3 and TRBJ2-7; D is unclear. This CDR3 region has 13 residues. Germline assignment: CDR1 SGHNT and CDR2 YENEEA. Trimming removed 1 base from V and 3 bases from J, with 7 bases in between. The CDR3 here is CASSLGLGYEQYF. The DNA for the CDR3 is TGTGCCAGCAGCTTAGGCCTTGGCTACGAGCAGTACTTC.

This clone was counted once. V and J are TRBV6-5 and TRBJ2-1; a weak D match, TRBD2 (5 bases). Germline V CDR1 and CDR2: MNHEY, SVGAGI. The CDR3 spans 13 residues. Trimming cost V 6 bases and J 7 bases, with 13 bases left between them. CDR3 DNA sequence: TGTGCCAGCAGCGACTTCCCGGGAAATGAGCAGTTCTTC. Translation gives CASSDFPGNEQFF.

The chain couples TRBV23-1 to TRBJ1-1, with D maybe TRBD1 (5 bases). TRBV23-1 is identified as an open reading frame with a role that is uncertain. V dropped 10 bases and J dropped 1 base, with 19 bases sitting between them. CDR3 size: 15 residues. CDR3 coding DNA: TGCGCCAACCCACCCCGGGACCGAGAGAACACTGAAGCTTTCTTT. The encoded protein is CANPPRDRENTEAFF.

This clone was detected only a few times. The genes are TRBV27 and TRBJ1-2; D may be TRBD1 (6 bases). This CDR3 comprises 13 residues. The V end was cut by 3 bases, the J end by 13 bases, with 18 bases between. Germline CDR1 and CDR2: MNHEY and SMNVEV (reference sequence). CDR3: CASSLVRGASATF. The CDR3 DNA follows: TGTGCCAGCAGTTTGGTCAGGGGCGCTTCTGCCACCTTC.

The chain links TRBV18 to TRBJ2-2; 8 bases line up with TRBD2. Per the germline V gene, CDR1 is KGHSH and CDR2 is LQKENI. There are 15 residues in the CDR3. After removal of 3 bases from V and 4 bases from J, the junction contained 4 bases not matched to a gene. CDR3 amino acids: CASSPIAGGTGELFF. CDR3 coding DNA: TGTGCCAGCTCACCGATCGCGGGGGGCACCGGGGAGCTGTTTTTT.

The V and J genes are TRBV20-1 and TRBJ1-1; tentatively, D is TRBD1 (5 bases). Germline V CDR1 and CDR2: DFQATT, SNEGSKA (reference sequence). The CDR3 is 15 residues long. Trimming left V 3 bases short and J 1 base short, with 15 bases between. The CDR3 here is CSASRVGTSNTEAFF. The CDR3, as DNA: TGCAGTGCTAGTAGGGTCGGGACTTCGAACACTGAAGCTTTCTTT.

V is TRBV2 and J is TRBJ2-1, with a possible D match to TRBD2 (5 bases). V was trimmed by 2 bases and J by 4 bases, leaving 9 bases between them. Germline V gene sequence: CDR1 SNHLY, CDR2 FYNNEI. This CDR3 region has 14 residues. This CDR3 is CASSELAQYNEQFF. CDR3 nucleotide sequence: TGTGCCAGCAGTGAACTAGCCCAGTACAATGAGCAGTTCTTC.

V is TRBV4-3 and J is TRBJ2-2; D is undetermined. Per germline, CDR1 LGHNA and CDR2 YSLEER. V lost 6 bases, J lost 0 bases, and 11 bases lay in between. CDR3 size: 15 residues. The CDR3 DNA is TGCGCCAGCAGATCCCAAACAGCGAACACCGGGGAGCTGTTTTTT. This gives the protein CASRSQTANTGELFF.

The rearrangement uses TRBV5-1 and TRBJ2-1; 12 bases agree with TRBD2. The germline V gene encodes CDR1 SGHRS and CDR2 YFSETQ. The CDR3 runs to 18 residues. V lost 8 bases, J lost 0 bases, and 12 bases stayed unmatched. CDR3 amino acids: CARLTSGGETSSYNEQFF. CDR3 nucleotide sequence: TGCGCCAGACTGACTAGCGGGGGCGAAACGAGCTCCTACAATGAGCAGTTCTTC.

The genes are TRBV7-2 and TRBJ1-3; possibly TRBD1 for D (5 bases). Trimming cost V 5 bases and J 2 bases, with 13 bases left between them. This CDR3 comprises 15 residues. Germline V lookup: CDR1 SGHTA, CDR2 FQGNSA. CDR3 in amino acids: CASSPQGFTGNTIYF. The DNA for the CDR3 is TGTGCCAGCAGCCCCCAGGGTTTCACTGGAAACACCATATATTTT.